This entry lists 13 T cell receptor beta chains sequenced from one sample in a study of shared T cell receptors in the human thymus (TCRdb year 2021). Library preparation was by the immunoSEQ multiplex PCR assay. This immuneACCESS table, as held by TCRdb, lists in-frame sequences with V and J called but not all clones. Of the missing ones, under half trace to an unresolved V gene in checked studies; the others have no known cause. The sample yields some 760,000 clones; approximately 85% were counted once. The top ten clones comprise roughly 0.01% of the sample. These data were also filed under a second study, of human thymus T cells.

The sample was thymocytes. The source of these receptors is a girl less than two years old with a congenital heart defect. Donor details come from another sample of the same person, matched by shared clones.

This clone showed up just once. V is TRBV5-6 and J is TRBJ1-1; D is undetermined. Trimming removed 3 bases at V and 1 base at J, with 10 bases between. CDR3 length: 14 residues. Germline V gene lookup returns CDR1 SGHDT and CDR2 YYEEEE. The CDR3 reads CASSSPMANTEAFF. The CDR3 DNA reads TGTGCCAGCAGCTCGCCAATGGCGAACACTGAAGCTTTCTTT.

This clone was recorded a few times. This rearrangement joins TRBV6-6 to TRBJ1-2, with 11 positions matching TRBD1. V dropped 6 bases and J dropped 5; count of bases not matched to a gene: 5. The CDR3 runs to 14 residues. The germline gives CDR1 MNHNY, CDR2 SVGAGI (reference sequence). CDR3 sequence (DNA): TGTGCCAGCAGCCCCGGGACAGGGGGGTATGGCTACACCTTC. It codes for CASSPGTGGYGYTF.

This sequence joins TRBV4-3 and TRBJ2-3; weak D call: TRBD2 (7 bases). Germline lookup yields CDR1 LGHNA and CDR2 YSLEER. CDR3 length equals 16 residues. The germline V and J ends were trimmed by 5 bases and 5 bases, with 20 bases remaining between them. The CDR3 region is CASSLGARGREDTQYF. As DNA, the CDR3 is TGCGCCAGCAGCTTGGGAGCGCGGGGGCGCGAAGATACGCAGTATTTT.

This chain joins TRBV5-1 and TRBJ2-1; 11 bases agree with TRBD1. This CDR3 is 14 amino acids long. J was trimmed by 8 bases and V by 0 bases; bases with no gene match: 1. Germline CDR1 and CDR2: SGHRS and YFSETQ. CDR3 DNA sequence: TGCGCCAGCAGCTTGGGGACAGGGGGCTATGAGCAGTTCTTC. This encodes CASSLGTGGYEQFF.

The J gene is TRBJ2-2, the V gene TRBV15, with D possibly being TRBD1 (6 bases). Trimming pared 1 base from V and 6 bases from J, leaving 15 bases between. Looked up from germline, CDR1 is LNHNV and CDR2 is YYDKDF (reference sequence). The CDR3 totals 16 residues. The CDR3: CATSRGGQPGAGELFF. CDR3 bases: TGTGCCACCAGCAGAGGAGGACAGCCAGGCGCCGGGGAGCTGTTTTTT. Full variable domain (remainder filled in from reference TRBV15 and TRBJ2-2): DAMVIQNPRYQVTQFGKPVTLSCSQTLNHNVMYWYQQKSSQAPKLLFHYYDKDFNNEADTPDNFQSRRPNTSFCFLDIRSPGLGDTAMYLCATSRGGQPGAGELFFGEGSRLTVL.

V usage is TRBV9 and J usage is TRBJ1-3; TRBD1 matches at 9 bases. The CDR3 runs 18 residues. CDR1 and CDR2 (germline): SGDLS, YYNGEE. V lost 3 bases to trimming and J lost 0 bases; unmatched junction nucleotides: 10. CDR3 loop: CASSARQGENRSGNTIYF. The CDR3, as DNA: TGTGCCAGCAGCGCCAGACAGGGGGAGAATCGCTCTGGAAACACCATATATTTT.

The table lists this clone with a count of one. The chain recombines TRBV14 with TRBJ2-6; D remains unclear. CDR1 and CDR2 (germline): SGHDN, FVKESK. The CDR3 loop spans 16 amino acids. The germline V and J ends were trimmed by 0 bases and 0 bases, with 6 bases remaining between them. The CDR3 DNA sequence: TGTGCCAGCAGCCAAGACCCCAGCTCTGGGGCCAACGTCCTGACTTTC. This encodes CASSQDPSSGANVLTF.

The rearrangement uses TRBV5-1 and TRBJ2-1; 7 bases are shared with TRBD2. Germline loops: CDR1 SGHRS, CDR2 YFSETQ. J gave up 12 bases and V 4 bases, and 13 bases lay outside the gene matches. The CDR3 has 14 residues. The CDR3 sequence is CASSPVGAGPMQFF. CDR3 nucleotide sequence: TGCGCCAGCAGCCCCGTCGGAGCGGGGCCGATGCAGTTCTTC.

V is TRBV6-5 and J is TRBJ2-2, with D possibly matching TRBD2 (5 bases). The CDR3 is made up of 14 amino acids. Deletions cut 2 bases from V and 3 bases from J, with 7 bases between. The germline CDR1 and CDR2 sequences are MNHEY and SVGAGI. This CDR3 is CASSYRADTGELFF. In DNA, the CDR3 is TGTGCCAGCAGTTACCGAGCGGACACCGGGGAGCTGTTTTTT.

The CDR3 bases are TGTGCCAGCAGCGCCCCGTTTCTACCTACTTGCGAGCAGTACTTC. Translating it yields CASSAPFLPTCEQYF. This rearrangement joins TRBV9 to TRBJ2-7; D remains ambiguous. Germline CDR1 is SGDLS and CDR2 is YYNGEE. V gave up 3 bases and J gave up 6 bases, with 19 bases separating them. The CDR3 extends over 15 amino acids.

This clone was recorded once. This chain links TRBV19 with TRBJ2-7; D possibly corresponds to TRBD1 (6 bases). Per germline, CDR1 LNHDA and CDR2 SQIVND (reference sequence). This CDR3 contains 16 residues. Between the trimmed V and J ends, which lost 5 bases and 2 bases, there was a span of 19 bases. The CDR3 bases are TGTGCCAGTAGTCTCGAGGACAGCCTAATCCCCTACGAGCAGTACTTC. Its protein product is CASSLEDSLIPYEQYF.

V is TRBV29-1 and J is TRBJ1-1; maybe TRBD1 (5 bases). Germline values: CDR1 SQVTM, CDR2 ANQGSEA. V was cut by 0 bases and J by 12 bases, with 17 bases left in between. The CDR3 has 13 residues. The CDR3 nucleotides read TGCAGCGTTGAAGATCGAAGACGGGGGGGTCCTTTCTTT. Translating gives CSVEDRRRGGPFF.

This clone was recorded a few times. V is TRBV6-5 and J is TRBJ2-6; 7 bases match TRBD1. V was pared by 2 bases and J by 4 bases, with 5 bases of the junction left unmatched. CDR1 and CDR2 (germline): MNHEY, SVGAGI. CDR3 size: 16 residues. The CDR3 DNA reads as TGTGCCAGCAGTTACATGACAGGGACCGGGGCCAACGTCCTGACTTTC. It codes for CASSYMTGTGANVLTF.